This TCR beta chain was identified during a study of T cell responses to AZD1222 COVID-19 vaccine. The table came from immunoSEQ multiplex PCR; TCRdb's copy has only in-frame clones and leaves some out. The sample shows about 150,000 clones, approximately 90% of them seen only once. Per the germline V gene, CDR1 is SGHVS and CDR2 is FQNEAQ. The CDR3 runs 13 residues. V shed 1 base and J shed 3 bases, with 6 bases lying between them. The TCR comes from an adult in good health. Sequenced here: peripheral blood, sampled on day 0 of AZD1222 vaccination. The chain couples TRBV7-8 to TRBJ1-1, with unresolved D. CDR3 DNA: TGTGCCAGCAGCTTAGTTTCGTACACTGAAGCTTTCTTT. It translates to CASSLVSYTEAFF.